Each of the 15 T cell receptor beta chains below was sequenced from the same sample in a study of blood T cell repertoires in COVID-19. Clones were read by immunoSEQ multiplex PCR, and TCRdb kept only the in-frame ones, dropping some. The table lists about 200,000 clones, around nine tenths of them singletons. Sequenced input: peripheral blood. The source is a man aged 60-69 years who had recovered from COVID-19.

The chain joins TRBV4-3 to TRBJ2-3; the match to TRBD2 covers 9 bases. J lost 1 base, V lost 5 bases, and 10 bases had no gene match. The CDR3 is 17 amino acids. Germline lookup yields CDR1 LGHNA and CDR2 YSLEER. CDR3 DNA sequence: TGCGCCAGCAGCGTAACCGCCGGCGGGGGGGGCACAGATACGCAGTATTTT. Translation: CASSVTAGGGGTDTQYF.

This clone was counted a few times. The chain carries TRBV29-1 and TRBJ1-1, with 8 bases identical to TRBD1. CDR3 size: 14 residues. The V and J ends lost 6 bases and 0 bases, in that order; junction bases with no gene match: 6. From germline, CDR1 is SQVTM and CDR2 ANQGSEA. CDR3 sequence reads: CSVPGQVMNTEAFF. The CDR3 DNA sequence: TGCAGCGTCCCGGGACAGGTCATGAACACTGAAGCTTTCTTT. Full variable domain (rest looked up from reference TRBV29-1 and TRBJ1-1): SAVISQKPSRDICQRGTSLTIQCQVDSQVTMMFWYRQQPGQSLTLIATANQGSEATYESGFVIDKFPISRPNLTFSTLTVSNMSPEDSSIYLCSVPGQVMNTEAFFGQGTRLTVV.

This clone occurred once. The same CDR3 can be traced to other DNA sequences in this sample. The V and J genes are TRBV15 and TRBJ1-3; possible D gene TRBD1, 6 bases. V was trimmed by 0 bases and J by 2 bases, leaving 8 bases between them. Germline CDR1 is LNHNV and CDR2 is YYDKDF (reference sequence). CDR3 length: 15 residues. The CDR3 sequence: CATSRDPGAGNTIYF. The CDR3 bases are TGTGCCACCAGCAGAGATCCAGGGGCTGGAAACACCATATATTTT.

This chain links TRBV7-7 with TRBJ2-7; 9 bases are shared with TRBD1. After removal of 5 bases from V and 6 bases from J, the junction contained 2 bases not matched to a gene. CDR1 is SSHAT and CDR2 is FNYEAQ in the germline V gene (reference sequence). The CDR3 covers 12 residues. CDR3 coding DNA: TGTGCCAGCAGCCAGACAGGGGGCGAGCAGTACTTC. Its protein product is CASSQTGGEQYF.

This clone appeared a few times. The chain joins TRBV30 to TRBJ2-5, with D maybe TRBD1 (5 bases). The CDR3 runs to 16 residues. V was pared by 2 bases and J by 2 bases, with 18 bases between. Germline CDR1 and CDR2: GTSNPN and SVGIG (reference sequence). CDR3: CAWSSHRRRRQETQYF. CDR3 nucleotide sequence: TGTGCCTGGAGTAGTCACAGGCGGCGACGTCAAGAGACCCAGTACTTC.

The chain has TRBV27 and TRBJ1-1, with 10 bases lining up with TRBD1. The CDR3 has 15 amino acids. Germline V gene sequence: CDR1 MNHEY, CDR2 SMNVEV (reference sequence). Losses at the gene ends were 2 bases for V and 5 bases for J; bases not matched to a gene: 5. DNA for the CDR3: TGTGCCAGCAGTTTAATAGGACAGGGGGTTACTGAAGCTTTCTTT. It is translated as CASSLIGQGVTEAFF.

This chain links TRBV5-4 with TRBJ2-5; D remains unclear. This CDR3 has 14 amino acids. Trimming took 4 bases from V and 3 from J, leaving 13 bases between them. In germline, CDR1 is SGHNT, CDR2 YYREEE (reference sequence). The CDR3 here is CASSRQGSEETQYF. The CDR3 DNA is TGTGCCAGCAGCCGACAAGGATCAGAAGAGACCCAGTACTTC.

The chain recombines TRBV7-4 with TRBJ1-6, with D possibly being TRBD1 (6 bases). Germline V gene data show CDR1 as SGHVT and CDR2 as SQSDAQ. Trimming removed 2 bases at V and 0 bases at J, with 14 bases between. The CDR3 has 18 residues. The CDR3 DNA reads as TGTGCCAGCAGCTTAATGGGGGGGCACGGCTCCTATAATTCACCCCTCCACTTT. Protein product: CASSLMGGHGSYNSPLHF.

For the CDR3, the DNA is TGTGCCACCAGCAAACGGGGGTCAACAGGACAAATCAATCAGCCCCAGCATTTT. Translation: CATSKRGSTGQINQPQHF. This chain links TRBV15 with TRBJ1-5; weak D call: TRBD1 (5 bases). CDR3 length: 18 residues. Between the trimmed V and J ends, which lost 4 bases and 3 bases, there was a span of 22 bases. Germline V gene data show CDR1 as LNHNV and CDR2 as YYDKDF (reference sequence).

The chain has TRBV19 and TRBJ2-1, with 8 bases matching TRBD2. This CDR3 spans 15 amino acids. The V gene's germline CDR1 is LNHDA and CDR2 SQIVND (reference sequence). V was clipped by 3 bases and J by 6 bases; unmatched bases: 7. CDR3 loop: CASSIGLAGVNEQFF. The CDR3 DNA sequence: TGTGCCAGTAGTATTGGTCTAGCGGGTGTCAATGAGCAGTTCTTC.

V and J are TRBV7-3 and TRBJ2-1; the match to TRBD2 covers 9 bases. In germline, CDR1 is SGHTA, CDR2 FQGTGA. This CDR3 is 14 amino acids long. J gave up 7 bases and V 2 bases, and 3 bases lay outside the gene matches. CDR3 in amino acids: CASSLAGGPNEQFF. The DNA of the CDR3 is TGTGCCAGCAGCTTAGCGGGAGGGCCTAATGAGCAGTTCTTC.

V usage is TRBV7-3 and J usage is TRBJ2-7, with 7 nucleotides matching TRBD1. Trimming removed 2 bases from V and 4 bases from J; junction bases left unmatched: 8. The length of the CDR3 is 15 residues. Germline assignment: CDR1 SGHTA and CDR2 FQGTGA. The CDR3 DNA sequence: TGTGCCAGCAGCTTAGACGCGCAGGGGGAGTACGAGCAGTACTTC. Its protein product is CASSLDAQGEYEQYF.

This chain connects TRBV5-1 to TRBJ2-7, with D maybe TRBD2 (6 bases). Germline CDR1 and CDR2: SGHRS and YFSETQ. Trimming removed 2 bases at V and 0 bases at J, with 12 bases between. The CDR3 covers 15 residues. Written as DNA, the CDR3 is TGCGCCAGCAGCTTCCTCGGGGGATTCTCCTACGAGCAGTACTTC. As protein: CASSFLGGFSYEQYF.

V gene TRBV19 combines with J gene TRBJ1-5; no clear D gene. The V and J ends lost 4 bases and 0 bases respectively, with 10 bases between them. CDR3 size: 15 residues. Germline loops: CDR1 LNHDA, CDR2 SQIVND (reference sequence). CDR3 region: CASSTTAFSNQPQHF. CDR3 bases: TGTGCCAGTAGTACCACAGCTTTTAGCAATCAGCCCCAGCATTTT.

The rearrangement joins TRBV19 to TRBJ1-2; perhaps TRBD1 as D (6 bases). CDR1 and CDR2 (germline): LNHDA, SQIVND (reference sequence). This CDR3 spans 15 amino acids. V gave up 3 bases and J gave up 2 bases, with 13 bases separating them. CDR3 coding DNA: TGTGCCAGTAGTATTTCGGGGGGCCTGAACTATGGCTACACCTTC. Its translation is CASSISGGLNYGYTF.